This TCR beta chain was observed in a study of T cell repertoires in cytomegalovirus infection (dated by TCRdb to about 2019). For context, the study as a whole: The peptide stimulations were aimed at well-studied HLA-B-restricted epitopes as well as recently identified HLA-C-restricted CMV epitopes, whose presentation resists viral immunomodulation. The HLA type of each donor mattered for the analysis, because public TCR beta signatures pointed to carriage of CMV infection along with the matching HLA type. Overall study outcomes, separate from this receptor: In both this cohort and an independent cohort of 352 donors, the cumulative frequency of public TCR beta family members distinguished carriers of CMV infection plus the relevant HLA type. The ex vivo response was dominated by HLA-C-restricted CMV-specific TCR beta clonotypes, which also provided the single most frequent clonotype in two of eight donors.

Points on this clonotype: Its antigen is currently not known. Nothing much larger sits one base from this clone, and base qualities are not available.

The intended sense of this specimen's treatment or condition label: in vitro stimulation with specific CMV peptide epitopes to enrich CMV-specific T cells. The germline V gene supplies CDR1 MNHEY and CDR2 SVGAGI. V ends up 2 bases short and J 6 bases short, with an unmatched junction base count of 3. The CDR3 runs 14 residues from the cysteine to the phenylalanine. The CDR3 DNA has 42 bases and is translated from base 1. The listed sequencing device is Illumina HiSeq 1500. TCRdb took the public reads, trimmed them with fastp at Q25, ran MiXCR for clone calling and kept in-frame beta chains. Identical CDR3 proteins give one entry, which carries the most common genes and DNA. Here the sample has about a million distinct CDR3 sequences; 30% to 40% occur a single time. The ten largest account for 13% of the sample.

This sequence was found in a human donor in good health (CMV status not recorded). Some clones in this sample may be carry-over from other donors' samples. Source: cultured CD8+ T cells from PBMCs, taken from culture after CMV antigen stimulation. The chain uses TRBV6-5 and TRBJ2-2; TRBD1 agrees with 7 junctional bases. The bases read TGTGCCAGCAGTTACAGGGGGCTAGCCGGGGAGCTGTTTTTT. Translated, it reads CASSYRGLAGELFF.